What follows are 27 T cell receptor beta chains derived from one specimen sequenced in a study of beta chain features in type 1 diabetes listed by TCRdb under 2018. Study-level results and caveats: In all four CD4+ subsets, TCRB CDR3 length was moderately but significantly shorter in type 1 diabetes patients.

Their antigens remain unidentified. The library was made by the immunoSEQ multiplex PCR assay. The entire amount of isolated RNA was reverse transcribed using the High Capacity cDNA Reverse Transcription Kit, so the sequenced TCRB transcripts were expressed ones. TCRdb provides this immuneACCESS table in a form limited to in-frame rearrangements. Some clones are lacking; in checked studies, under half of them reflect an unresolved V gene, and why the rest are absent is not known. Across this sample there are more than 550,000 clones, with around 15% seen only once. The ten biggest clones cover 0.03% to 0.04% of the sample. Sequencing was carried out using naive CD4+ T cells from blood. This specimen's cell subset or site label, interpreted: true naive CD4+ T cells. The receptors derive from a man younger than 35 with type 1 diabetes.

J is TRBJ2-7 and V is TRBV7-9; 10 positions match TRBD2. The CDR3 is made up of 18 amino acids. The germline V gene has CDR1 SEHNR and CDR2 FQNEAQ (reference sequence). Germline trimming cut 1 base from V and 2 bases from J; bases unmatched to any gene: 11. The DNA of the CDR3 is TGTGCCAGCAGCTTAGGGACCGGACTAGCGGCCCCCGCCTACGAGCAGTACTTC. Encoded protein: CASSLGTGLAAPAYEQYF.

V gene TRBV4-1 combines with J gene TRBJ2-5; 12 bases are a match to TRBD2. V lost 3 bases, J lost 5 bases, and 10 bases stayed unmatched. Looked up from germline, CDR1 is MGHRA and CDR2 is YSYEKL. The CDR3 loop spans 17 amino acids. Here the CDR3 reads CASSQTLLAGGPETQYF. Here the CDR3 DNA reads TGCGCCAGCAGCCAGACCCTTCTAGCGGGAGGGCCCGAGACCCAGTACTTC.

This clone was seen at least ten times. The J gene is TRBJ2-6, the V gene TRBV10-3; a weak D match, TRBD1 (5 bases). The V end was cut by 0 bases, the J end by 4 bases, with 16 bases between. This CDR3 has 18 amino acids. From germline, CDR1 is ENHRY and CDR2 SYGVKD. The CDR3 spells CAISESAVGASGANVLTF. CDR3 DNA: TGTGCCATCAGTGAGTCAGCCGTTGGGGCCTCCGGGGCCAACGTCCTGACTTTC.

In its sample, this clone was seen a few times. The chain has TRBV18 and TRBJ2-7; 7 positions match TRBD1. Trimming at V came to 6 bases and at J to 6 bases, leaving 11 bases not matched to a gene. Germline CDR1 reads KGHSH; CDR2 reads LQKENI. The CDR3 consists of 14 residues. The CDR3 reads CASSDPGTVGEQYF. The DNA of the CDR3 is TGTGCCAGCTCCGACCCGGGGACAGTTGGCGAGCAGTACTTC.

The rearrangement uses TRBV2 and TRBJ2-3; D is unclear. The V end lost 3 bases, the J end lost 0 bases, and 7 bases lay between the germline ends. Germline lookup yields CDR1 SNHLY and CDR2 FYNNEI. The CDR3 is 14 residues long. The CDR3 loop reads CASSELTSTDTQYF. The CDR3 nucleotides are TGTGCCAGCAGTGAGCTGACTAGCACAGATACGCAGTATTTT.

This chain uses TRBV15 with TRBJ2-3; 10 bases are shared with TRBD1. With V trimmed by 0 bases and J by 5 bases, 11 bases remained unmatched. Germline-derived CDR1 and CDR2 are LNHNV and YYDKDF (reference sequence). There are 18 residues in the CDR3. CDR3: CATSRDAGATGGKDTQYF. CDR3 DNA: TGTGCCACCAGCAGAGATGCCGGAGCGACAGGGGGCAAAGATACGCAGTATTTT.

This chain joins TRBV14 and TRBJ1-1; 8 bases align to TRBD1. CDR1 is SGHDN, CDR2 FVKESK, per germline. CDR3 length: 14 amino acids. Trimming at V came to 5 bases and at J to 4 bases, leaving 6 bases not matched to a gene. The CDR3 is CASSALQGGTEAFF. The CDR3 DNA sequence: TGTGCCAGCAGCGCACTACAGGGGGGCACTGAAGCTTTCTTT. Full variable domain (rest looked up from reference TRBV14 and TRBJ1-1): EAGVTQFPSHSVIEKGQTVTLRCDPISGHDNLYWYRRVMGKEIKFLLHFVKESKQDESGMPNNRFLAERTGGTYSTLKVQPAELEDSGVYFCASSALQGGTEAFFGQGTRLTVV.

The chain is built from TRBV6-1 and TRBJ1-2; no clear D. This CDR3 contains 11 residues. Trimming stripped 9 bases from V and 4 bases from J, with 9 bases between. Germline lookup yields CDR1 MNHNS and CDR2 SASEGT. In DNA, the CDR3 is TGTGCCAGTTATCGGGTCTATGGCTACACCTTC. As protein: CASYRVYGYTF.

This clone was counted between two and nine times. The genes are TRBV30 and TRBJ1-2, with D tentatively TRBD1 (5 bases). Trimming removed 8 bases from V and 7 bases from J, with 20 bases in between. This CDR3 is built from 13 residues. CDR1 is GTSNPN, CDR2 SVGIG, per germline (reference sequence). The CDR3 DNA sequence: TGTGCCCGCTCTTGGATCGGGACCGCTGGCTACACCTTC. As protein: CARSWIGTAGYTF.

The sample holds a few counts of this clone. The V and J genes are TRBV18 and TRBJ2-4, with 10 positions matching TRBD1. V lost 2 bases to trimming and J lost 7 bases; unmatched junction nucleotides: 8. From germline, CDR1 is KGHSH and CDR2 LQKENI. The CDR3 totals 16 residues. The CDR3 DNA reads as TGTGCCAGCTCACCAGGCGGGGACAGGGGTTCGAACATTCAGTACTTC. It is translated as CASSPGGDRGSNIQYF.

V usage is TRBV2 and J usage is TRBJ2-1; D remains unclear. This CDR3 has 11 residues. Germline lookup yields CDR1 SNHLY and CDR2 FYNNEI. Trimming cost V 5 bases and J 3 bases, with 2 bases left between them. The CDR3, as DNA: TGTGCCAGCAGTTACTACAATGAGCAGTTCTTC. Translation: CASSYYNEQFF.

With regard to this clone: The identical CDR3 is also encoded by other nucleotide sequences in the sample. The chain recombines TRBV5-1 with TRBJ2-3; 10 bases line up with TRBD2. Germline V CDR1 and CDR2: SGHRS, YFSETQ. V was pared by 4 bases and J by 1 base, with 6 bases of the junction left unmatched. The CDR3 extends over 16 amino acids. CDR3 residues: CASSPPGTSGTDTQYF. DNA of the CDR3: TGCGCCAGCAGCCCCCCGGGGACTAGCGGCACAGATACGCAGTATTTT. Full variable domain (missing parts from reference TRBV5-1 and TRBJ2-3): KAGVTQTPRYLIKTRGQQVTLSCSPISGHRSVSWYQQTPGQGLQFLFEYFSETQRNKGNFPGRFSGRQFSNSRSEMNVSTLELGDSALYLCASSPPGTSGTDTQYFGPGTRLTVL.

The chain carries TRBV7-9 and TRBJ1-2; possibly TRBD1 for D (6 bases). Germline V gene lookup returns CDR1 SEHNR and CDR2 FQNEAQ (reference sequence). The germline V and J ends were trimmed by 7 bases and 8 bases, with 14 bases remaining between them. The CDR3 has 12 amino acids. In nucleotides, the CDR3 is TGTGCCAGCATCCCGACAGGCGGCGGCTACACCTTC. It encodes CASIPTGGGYTF. The full variable domain, rest sourced from reference TRBV7-9 and TRBJ1-2, is DTGVSQNPRHKITKRGQNVTFRCDPISEHNRLYWYRQTLGQGPEFLTYFQNEAQLEKSRLLSDRFSAERPKGSFSTLEIQRTEQGDSAMYLCASIPTGGGYTFGSGTRLTVV.

This clone has only a few counts. V usage is TRBV30 and J usage is TRBJ2-7; possibly TRBD1 for D (6 bases). V lost 5 bases to trimming and J lost 6 bases, with 23 bases between them. This CDR3 comprises 15 residues. CDR1 and CDR2 (germline): GTSNPN, SVGIG (reference sequence). CDR3 DNA: TGTGCCTGGTCCAGGGGTGGGGGACCCCTCGGCGAGCAGTACTTC. This encodes CAWSRGGGPLGEQYF.

The J gene is TRBJ2-2, the V gene TRBV30; no reliable D call. Germline V CDR1 and CDR2: GTSNPN, SVGIG (reference sequence). The CDR3 loop spans 14 amino acids. The V and J ends lost 3 bases and 0 bases respectively, with 8 bases between them. CDR3 residues: CAWRRDANTGELFF. CDR3 in DNA: TGTGCCTGGAGAAGGGATGCGAACACCGGGGAGCTGTTTTTT.

A few counts support this clone. The chain employs TRBV5-1 and TRBJ2-5, with unresolved D. With 0 bases removed from V and 5 bases from J, the gap between germline ends came to 14 bases. Germline CDR1 reads SGHRS; CDR2 reads YFSETQ. This CDR3 region has 15 residues. The chain's CDR3 is CASSLVVGPGETQYF. The CDR3 region has the DNA TGCGCCAGCAGCTTGGTCGTCGGGCCCGGGGAGACCCAGTACTTC.

This clone was detected only a few times. Additional DNA sequences in this sample encode the identical CDR3. The chain recombines TRBV18 with TRBJ1-1; D is unresolved. The CDR3 extends over 13 amino acids. The V end lost 2 bases, the J end lost 0 bases, and 4 bases lay between the germline ends. Germline V gives CDR1 KGHSH, CDR2 LQKENI. CDR3: CASSPDLNTEAFF. For the CDR3, the DNA is TGTGCCAGCTCACCAGACCTGAACACTGAAGCTTTCTTT.

The rearrangement uses TRBV30 and TRBJ2-1, with D tentatively TRBD1 (6 bases). CDR1 and CDR2 from the germline V gene are GTSNPN and SVGIG (reference sequence). The CDR3 is made up of 11 amino acids. V was cut by 5 bases and J by 10 bases, with 12 bases left in between. The CDR3 sequence is CAWAGTTEQFF. The CDR3 DNA sequence: TGTGCCTGGGCCGGGACAACAGAGCAGTTCTTC.

This clone was seen a handful of times. The CDR3 region has the DNA TGCGCCAGCAGGGTGACTAGCCTAGAGACCCAGTACTTC. Translation: CASRVTSLETQYF. The chain joins TRBV5-1 to TRBJ2-5, with 7 bases that match TRBD2. The CDR3 is made up of 13 amino acids. J lost 4 bases, V lost 5 bases, and 5 bases had no gene match. CDR1 is SGHRS, CDR2 YFSETQ, per germline.

The chain combines TRBV19 with TRBJ2-5, with D unresolved. Looked up from germline, CDR1 is LNHDA and CDR2 is SQIVND (reference sequence). Trimming stripped 5 bases from V and 0 bases from J, with 10 bases between. The CDR3 length is 14 residues. The CDR3: CASSLDGYQETQYF. The CDR3 coding sequence is TGTGCCAGTAGTCTGGACGGGTACCAAGAGACCCAGTACTTC.

V usage is TRBV6-1 and J usage is TRBJ1-4; perhaps TRBD1 as D (5 bases). Germline V gene sequence: CDR1 MNHNS, CDR2 SASEGT. V shed 1 base and J shed 0 bases, with 6 bases lying between them. The CDR3 totals 15 residues. CDR3 sequence reads: CASSEVGATNEKLFF. The CDR3 nucleotides are TGTGCCAGCAGTGAAGTGGGGGCAACTAATGAAAAACTGTTTTTT.

This clone showed up just a few times. The gene calls are TRBV5-6 and TRBJ2-2; 9 positions agree with TRBD1. The CDR3 runs to 14 residues. J was trimmed by 3 bases and V by 5 bases; bases with no gene match: 2. Germline CDR1 SGHDT, CDR2 YYEEEE. The CDR3 DNA is TGTGCCAGCAGGGGACAGGGTGACACCGGGGAGCTGTTTTTT. It is translated as CASRGQGDTGELFF. The full variable domain, its missing parts supplied by reference TRBV5-6 and TRBJ2-2, is DAGVTQSPTHLIKTRGQQVTLRCSPKSGHDTVSWYQQALGQGPQFIFQYYEEEERQRGNFPDRFSGHQFPNYSSELNVNALLLGDSALYLCASRGQGDTGELFFGEGSRLTVL.

V and J are TRBV5-8 and TRBJ1-3; maybe TRBD1 (6 bases). The V end lost 6 bases, the J end lost 7 bases, and 17 bases lay between the germline ends. CDR3 length: 14 residues. Germline CDR1 is SGHTS and CDR2 is YDEGEE. For the CDR3, the DNA is TGTGCCAGCACCACAACAGGGTTTGCGAACACCATATATTTT. Its protein product is CASTTTGFANTIYF.

This clone has just a few counts. This rearrangement joins TRBV14 to TRBJ2-3; D unresolved. Germline V gene lookup returns CDR1 SGHDN and CDR2 FVKESK. This CDR3 has 15 residues. The V and J ends lost 0 bases and 1 base respectively, with 8 bases between them. CDR3 protein: CASSQDLGGTDTQYF. CDR3 sequence (DNA): TGTGCCAGCAGCCAAGATCTTGGCGGCACAGATACGCAGTATTTT.

For the CDR3, the DNA is TGCAGCGTTGAGGGAAATGGAAACACCATATATTTT. It translates to CSVEGNGNTIYF. This chain connects TRBV29-1 to TRBJ1-3; D unresolved. Germline loops: CDR1 SQVTM, CDR2 ANQGSEA. V gave up 3 bases and J gave up 3 bases, with 6 bases separating them. CDR3 length: 12 residues.

The table lists this clone with a few counts. The chain links TRBV5-6 to TRBJ2-7, with 9 bases matching TRBD1. This CDR3 region has 13 residues. CDR1 and CDR2 (germline): SGHDT, YYEEEE. CDR3 loop: CASSLAQGTGHEV. CDR3 DNA sequence: TGTGCCAGCAGCTTGGCACAGGGGACAGGGCATGAAGTC.

This clone was counted between two and nine times. The V call is TRBV7-8, the J call TRBJ2-7; D gene ambiguous. The germline V gene encodes CDR1 SGHVS and CDR2 FQNEAQ. This CDR3 is 13 amino acids long. V dropped 5 bases and J dropped 6 bases, with 14 bases sitting between them. CDR3 DNA sequence: TGTGCCAGCAGCCCCAGGCCCCAAGGCGAGCAGTACTTC. It encodes CASSPRPQGEQYF.